A single TCR beta chain is shown here with its context. This clone has more than one count but fewer than ten. Its antigen specificity is not known. Per-base qualities were not stored, and no clone one base away is much larger. The sample belongs to a study of beta chain features in type 1 diabetes listed by TCRdb under 2018. As for the study more broadly: No differences in mean age, gender distribution, total cell number or subset yield were found between patients and healthy donors. A total of 85 million to 110 million sorted cells were examined across all samples, and RNA yield correlated strongly with the number of cells per subset. The study compared the TCRB repertoires of sorted circulating CD4+ T cell subsets in recently diagnosed type 1 diabetes patients with those in matched healthy donors. Regulatory and stem cell-like memory subsets were isolated from only 8 patients and roughly eight healthy donors, whereas naive and central memory subsets came from all 30 or so donors.

The entire isolated RNA was reverse transcribed using the High Capacity cDNA Reverse Transcription Kit, and thus expressed TCRB transcripts were sequenced. Naive, central memory and regulatory T cell samples underwent deep immunoSEQ sequencing, averaging about 3.57 million total reads per sample. After sorted cells were lysed in RLT buffer, RNA was extracted with DNase-treated RNeasy Micro or Mini kits, with the choice depending on cell number. Each cell subset was processed on its own to prevent cross-contamination, while patient and healthy donor samples were processed together. The immunoSEQ multiplex PCR was used to amplify TCRB sequences from cDNA, generating 87-bp fragments that spanned the CDR3 region. The amplicons were sequenced using the Illumina HiSeq platform. From the authors' description of their analysis: Synthetic template baselines were used to correct PCR bias computationally, reads within Hamming distance 2 were collapsed together, and singletons that could not be merged were discarded. Reads were aligned to IMGT to assign V, D and J genes, CDR3 length, and insertions or deletions at six rearrangement sites. Within each subset, clonotype counts were normalized to sorted cell number, after which true diversity and Gini coefficients were computed with the tcR R package. Repertoire sharing was quantified using the overlap coefficient calculated on TCRB nucleotide sequences. Entries here come from immuneACCESS through TCRdb and include only in-frame sequences with V and J called. Some clones fail to appear in such tables; in the studies checked, an unresolved V gene covers under half of the shortfall, and the cause of the remainder is unknown. V and J calls and clone size follow that table, whereas D and trimming were derived from the DNA. This sample has almost 350,000 clones in its table, and around 9.7% of those were observed once. Over 0.95% of the sample is in the top ten clones.

Trimming accounts for 3 bases at V and 2 bases at J, while the number of junction bases matched to no gene is 5. CDR1 and CDR2, looked up from the germline V gene, are MDHEN and SYDVKM. The CDR3 contains 15 residues, cysteine and phenylalanine counted. Only CDR3 DNA is held: 45 bases, read in frame from base 1. Each donor gave one peripheral blood draw, averaging approximately 110 mL, which was collected into heparinised tubes. A BD FACSAria II was used to sort naive, central memory, regulatory and stem cell-like memory CD4+ T cells with a panel that included CD45RO, CCR7, CD25, CD127, CD95 and CD27. A purity above 98% was achieved for all sorted populations. PBMCs were separated immediately by Lymphoprep density gradient centrifugation and were stained directly, without being cultured. Samples were stained and sorted in pairs, with one healthy donor and one patient per experiment, so that batch effects were minimized.

Overall results and qualifications from the work: The naive, central memory and regulatory TCRB repertoires appeared to resemble one another more closely among patients than among healthy donors. Because cDNA rather than genomic DNA was sequenced, highly expressing activated cells could have been over-represented, although no difference in activation and CD3 levels was found between groups. Fewer insertions and more nucleotide deletions at VDJ recombination sites were observed in patients with type 1 diabetes, implying thymic rearrangement abnormalities. Because small numbers of individuals were included in the HLA sub-analyses, any influence of HLA type on TCRB rearrangement was left unresolved. Type 1 diabetes patients showed a moderate but significant shortening of TCRB CDR3 length in all four CD4+ subsets. PCR may preferentially amplify shorter templates, but because patient and control samples were amplified and corrected together, any resulting skew would affect both groups equally.

The chain is made from TRBV28 and TRBJ2-5; a stretch of 8 junction bases matches TRBD1. The specimen sequenced was central memory CD4+ T cells from blood. The sequence came from a man aged 30 to 45 with type 1 diabetes. At the DNA level, the sequence is TGTGCCAGCAGTTTGTCGGGACAGGAACAAGAGACCCAGTACTTC. The encoded protein is CASSLSGQEQETQYF.